The 19 T cell receptor beta chains listed next were all sequenced from one sample in a study of shared clonotypes between healthy human individuals. Libraries were prepared by immunoSEQ multiplex PCR; TCRdb keeps only in-frame clonotypes and omits some of them. The sample lists approximately 620,000 clones; around 97% were seen once. The material sequenced was naive CD4+ T cells sorted from blood. The subset was: CD45RA+ positively selected. The receptor source for this set is a woman between 25 and 40 years old in good health.

This chain links TRBV6-1 with TRBJ1-2, with a weak D call TRBD1 (5 bases). The CDR3 runs to 16 residues. Trimming cost V 2 bases and J 10 bases, with 23 bases left between them. CDR1 is MNHNS and CDR2 is SASEGT in the germline V gene. This CDR3 reads CASSEPGRTTLGDYTF. CDR3 in DNA: TGTGCCAGCAGTGAACCGGGACGTACCACTTTGGGAGACTACACCTTC.

The chain recombines TRBV18 with TRBJ2-1; D not certain. The CDR3 is made up of 13 amino acids. V was pared by 0 bases and J by 7 bases, with 7 bases between. Germline V CDR1 and CDR2: KGHSH, LQKENI. The CDR3 is CASSPPGQNEQFF. CDR3 nucleotides: TGTGCCAGCTCACCACCGGGCCAAAATGAGCAGTTCTTC.

J is TRBJ2-7 and V is TRBV28, with unresolved D. The CDR3 spans 14 residues. Deletions cut 3 bases from V and 6 bases from J, with 15 bases between. In germline, CDR1 is MDHEN, CDR2 SYDVKM. The DNA of the CDR3 is TGTGCCAGCAGTTTGAGTGGGATTCTCCCCGAGCAGTACTTC. Encoded protein: CASSLSGILPEQYF.

The J gene is TRBJ2-7, the V gene TRBV6-6, with TRBD1 matching 7 bases. The germline gives CDR1 MNHNY, CDR2 SVGAGI (reference sequence). The V gene end was trimmed by 6 bases and the J gene end by 1 base; junction bases not matched to a gene: 6. CDR3 size: 14 residues. CDR3 sequence (DNA): TGTGCCAGCAGCTACCGGGACAGATCCTACGAGCAGTACTTC. Its translation is CASSYRDRSYEQYF.

V is TRBV7-9 and J is TRBJ2-7; perhaps TRBD2 as D (5 bases). Per the germline V gene, CDR1 is SEHNR and CDR2 is FQNEAQ (reference sequence). With 6 bases removed from V and 2 bases from J, the gap between germline ends came to 11 bases. The CDR3 runs to 13 residues. The CDR3 is CASSSANAYEQYF. CDR3 coding DNA: TGTGCCAGCAGTAGCGCCAACGCCTACGAGCAGTACTTC.

The chain couples TRBV11-3 to TRBJ2-3; the D is unclear. Germline V gene data show CDR1 as SGHNT and CDR2 as YENEEA. V lost 3 bases to trimming and J lost 6 bases, with 7 bases between them. This CDR3 contains 12 residues. The CDR3 DNA sequence: TGTGCCAGCAGCTTGAACCCGGATACGCAGTATTTT. This gives the protein CASSLNPDTQYF.

The gene calls are TRBV10-3 and TRBJ2-1, with 12 bases fitting TRBD2. Germline V gene sequence: CDR1 ENHRY, CDR2 SYGVKD. The V segment lost 10 bases and the J segment 4 bases; nucleotides outside the gene matches: 2. CDR3 size: 13 residues. The CDR3 loop reads CATGTSGYNEQFF. The CDR3 region has the DNA TGTGCCACCGGGACTAGCGGGTACAATGAGCAGTTCTTC.

This chain connects TRBV21-1 to TRBJ2-7; TRBD1 was called by the table and not checked on the DNA. TRBV21-1 is described as a pseudogene. The CDR3 extends over 15 amino acids. The CDR3 protein is CASSKWDTNPYEQYF. The CDR3 DNA is TGTGCCAGCAGCAAATGGGACACAAACCCCTACGAGCAGTACTTC.

The V gene is TRBV19, the J gene TRBJ1-1; no reliable D call. The CDR3 sequence is 13 residues long. V gave up 6 bases and J gave up 1 base, with 9 bases separating them. Germline assignment: CDR1 LNHDA and CDR2 SQIVND (reference sequence). Here the CDR3 DNA reads TGTGCCAGTAGGCGGGTCCCGAACACTGAAGCTTTCTTT. It specifies CASRRVPNTEAFF.

This clone was recorded once. The chain recombines TRBV11-3 with TRBJ2-1, with D possibly matching TRBD2 (6 bases). The CDR3 runs to 15 residues. Germline values: CDR1 SGHNT, CDR2 YENEEA. V lost 4 bases and J 1 base, leaving 11 bases between the germline ends. The CDR3: CASSSTGVSYNEQFF. CDR3 coding DNA: TGTGCCAGCAGCTCCACGGGAGTTTCCTACAATGAGCAGTTCTTC.

The chain is built from TRBV4-1 and TRBJ2-1; 8 nucleotides agree with TRBD2. Per the germline V gene, CDR1 is MGHRA and CDR2 is YSYEKL. CDR3 length: 18 amino acids. Losses at the gene ends were 0 bases for V and 0 bases for J; bases not matched to a gene: 7. The CDR3 reads CASSQDRKRETSYNEQFF. The CDR3, as DNA: TGCGCCAGCAGCCAAGATCGGAAGCGGGAGACCTCCTACAATGAGCAGTTCTTC.

DNA for the CDR3: TGTGCCAGCAGCTTGTCCCCGAACACCGGGGAGCTGTTTTTT. Translation: CASSLSPNTGELFF. The rearrangement joins TRBV11-3 to TRBJ2-2; D is ambiguous. Trimming took 3 bases from V and 0 from J, leaving 5 bases between them. The germline V gene encodes CDR1 SGHNT and CDR2 YENEEA. The CDR3 length is 14 residues.

The V call is TRBV10-1, the J call TRBJ2-1; D is undetermined. This CDR3 region has 15 residues. Germline V CDR1 and CDR2: WNHNN, SYGVQD (reference sequence). The V end lost 0 bases, the J end lost 10 bases, and 16 bases lay between the germline ends. The CDR3 sequence is CASSESVGRLREQFF. For the CDR3, the DNA is TGCGCCAGCAGTGAGTCGGTTGGCAGGCTCAGGGAGCAGTTCTTC.

The rearrangement uses TRBV7-7 and TRBJ2-1, with TRBD2 matching 8 bases. CDR1 is SSHAT, CDR2 FNYEAQ, per germline (reference sequence). With V trimmed by 4 bases and J by 0 bases, 5 bases remained unmatched. The CDR3 extends over 16 amino acids. The CDR3 region has the DNA TGTGCCAGCAGCTGGACTAGCATTAGCTCCTACAATGAGCAGTTCTTC. The encoded protein is CASSWTSISSYNEQFF.

This clone was recorded once. The chain carries TRBV5-6 and TRBJ1-1, with TRBD1 matching over 8 bases. This CDR3 region has 14 residues. With V trimmed by 5 bases and J by 1 base, 4 bases remained unmatched. Per germline, CDR1 SGHDT and CDR2 YYEEEE. The CDR3 DNA follows: TGTGCCAGCAGTTACGGGACAGGGAACACTGAAGCTTTCTTT. Encoded protein: CASSYGTGNTEAFF.

This chain connects TRBV27 to TRBJ2-6; D is uncertain. V lost 2 bases and J 0 bases, leaving 8 bases between the germline ends. This CDR3 comprises 16 residues. Germline V CDR1 and CDR2: MNHEY, SMNVEV (reference sequence). The CDR3: CASSLNAFSGANVLTF. The DNA of the CDR3 is TGTGCCAGCAGTTTAAATGCCTTCTCTGGGGCCAACGTCCTGACTTTC.

This clone is a singleton in its sample. The chain combines TRBV9 with TRBJ2-7; 10 positions match TRBD1. Unmatched junction bases numbered 11, after V lost 2 bases and J lost 6 bases. Germline lookup yields CDR1 SGDLS and CDR2 YYNGEE. This CDR3 comprises 16 residues. CDR3 nucleotide sequence: TGTGCCAGCAGCGTTGGCCTGGGACAGGGGTTGGGCGAGCAGTACTTC. It is translated as CASSVGLGQGLGEQYF.

The chain combines TRBV6-1 with TRBJ1-3, with no clear D. The ends were cut back, 1 base at V and 0 bases at J, with 13 bases in the middle. CDR3 length: 17 amino acids. CDR1 is MNHNS and CDR2 is SASEGT in the germline V gene. DNA of the CDR3: TGTGCCAGCAGTGAAGTAGTGGGCGCGTCCTCTGGAAACACCATATATTTT. Translated: CASSEVVGASSGNTIYF.

The V and J genes are TRBV14 and TRBJ2-5, with 8 bases lining up with TRBD2. The J segment lost 0 bases and the V segment lost 4 bases, leaving 10 bases of the junction unmatched. The CDR3 has 17 residues. Germline-derived CDR1 and CDR2 are SGHDN and FVKESK. The chain's CDR3 is CASSLLPPSGYQETQYF. In DNA, the CDR3 is TGTGCCAGCAGCCTTCTACCCCCTAGCGGGTACCAAGAGACCCAGTACTTC. Complete variable domain (other parts from reference TRBV14 and TRBJ2-5): EAGVTQFPSHSVIEKGQTVTLRCDPISGHDNLYWYRRVMGKEIKFLLHFVKESKQDESGMPNNRFLAERTGGTYSTLKVQPAELEDSGVYFCASSLLPPSGYQETQYFGPGTRLLVL.